Listed here is a single T cell receptor (beta chain). What it recognizes is unknown. The source of the sample is a study of cytomegalovirus exposure and HLA in healthy donors. Turning to the study itself: The study placed less than 90% of its roughly 400 genotyped donors in the Caucasian-associated ancestry cluster. Overall study results and limits: With later analysis, a missense DCLRE1C variant became linked to TCR beta V- and J-gene trimming.

The CDR3 sequence is 11 residues long. Germline V gene data show CDR1 as GTSNPN and CDR2 as SVGIG (reference sequence). Trimming removed 2 bases from V and 8 bases from J, with 9 bases in between. In the PCR, 60 Vbeta and 13 Jbeta primers were used. Using immunoSEQ multiplex PCR, the repertoire was profiled, and TCRdb retains in-frame clones only, with some absent. This table holds about 110,000 clones. Nominally healthy donors provided the samples, though records likely missed some immune exposures. This chain links TRBV30 with TRBJ1-2; no firm D call. Sequences were obtained from PBMCs. The receptor comes from a young man in good health and CMV-seronegative. DNA for the CDR3: TGTGCCTGGAGTCCCCTAGTCGGCTACACCTTC. It codes for CAWSPLVGYTF.